What follows are 24 T cell receptor beta chains derived from one specimen sequenced in a study of tumor-infiltrating lymphocytes in primary liver carcinoma. With about 470 ng total RNA as template and a constant-region primer, TCR beta cDNA was made. Slightly modified ARM-PCR with three nested multiplex PCR rounds yielded TCR beta libraries. PCR rounds one and two used TRBV1-TRBV30 forward primers with a C-beta reverse primer for around 11 cycles each. Each CDR3 protein gets one entry after TCRdb re-called the multiplex PCR reads with MiXCR. The data hold about 330,000 distinct CDR3 sequences, with less than 75% observed a single time. The source of the blood RNA was unsorted whole blood, and germline DNA was extracted as well. The sequenced material came from peripheral blood. These receptor sequences come from a man aged 40-49 years with primary liver carcinoma and hepatitis B virus infection.

This clonotype was detected a few times. This rearrangement joins TRBV28 to TRBJ2-5; D is possibly TRBD1 (6 bases). CDR1 and CDR2 (germline): MDHEN, SYDVKM. The CDR3 has 13 residues. The V end was cut by 7 bases, the J end by 0 bases, with 9 bases between. CDR3 in DNA: TGTGCCAGCAATCAGGGGCACCAAGAGACCCAGTACTTC. Amino acid sequence: CASNQGHQETQYF.

The chain has TRBV20-1 and TRBJ2-7; D perhaps matches TRBD2 (6 bases). The CDR3 consists of 12 residues. Germline assignment: CDR1 DFQATT and CDR2 SNEGSKA (reference sequence). The V and J ends lost 2 bases and 2 bases respectively, with 7 bases between them. This CDR3 reads CSARSSAYEQYF. DNA for the CDR3: TGCAGTGCTAGATCTAGCGCCTACGAGCAGTACTTC.

This clonotype occurred many times. The V call is TRBV12-5, the J call TRBJ2-3; D unresolved. CDR3 length: 13 residues. V was trimmed by 3 bases and J by 2 bases, leaving 6 bases between them. In germline, CDR1 is LGHNT, CDR2 FRNRAP. The CDR3 protein is CASGFSNTDTQYF. The DNA of the CDR3 is TGTGCTAGTGGTTTTAGTAACACAGATACGCAGTATTTT.

The chain uses TRBV4-3 and TRBJ2-3, with 8 bases fitting TRBD2. CDR3 length equals 17 residues. CDR1 is LGHNA, CDR2 YSLEER, per germline. Losses at the gene ends were 7 bases for V and 3 bases for J; bases not matched to a gene: 15. In DNA form, the CDR3 reads TGCGCCAGCACCCAGGATACCGACGCGGGAGGAACAGATACGCAGTATTTT. Its protein is CASTQDTDAGGTDTQYF.

About this clonotype: The junction does not match germline at one end; this may be a read error. The rearrangement joins TRBV11-1 to TRBJ2-6, with TRBD1 as a possible D gene (5 bases). The CDR3 is made up of 16 amino acids. CDR1 and CDR2 from the germline V gene are SGHAT and FQDESV (reference sequence). CDR3 in amino acids: CASSLNGDAGANVLTF. The CDR3 bases are TGTGCCAGCAGCTTAAACGGCGACGCTGGGGCCAACGTCCTGACCTTC.

With regard to this clonotype: Compared with germline, one end of the junction differs, possibly owing to a read error. This chain joins TRBV28 and TRBJ2-7; 8 bases align to TRBD2. The CDR3 spans 14 residues. CDR1 and CDR2 from the germline V gene are MDHEN and SYDVKM. This CDR3 reads CVSSFNSGSYEQYF. CDR3 coding DNA: TGTGTCAGCAGTTTTAACAGCGGGAGCTACGAGCAGTACTTC. Filled out from reference TRBV28 and TRBJ2-7, the complete variable domain reads DVKVTQSSRYLVKRTGEKVFLECVQDMDHENMFWYRQDPGLGLRLIYFSYDVKMKEKGDIPEGYSVSREKKERFSLILESASTNQTSMYLCVSSFNSGSYEQYFGPGTRLTVT.

The chain recombines TRBV18 with TRBJ1-1, with 8 bases fitting TRBD1. This CDR3 has 13 amino acids. With 8 bases clipped from V and 10 bases from J, the junction kept 12 bases outside the gene matches. Germline CDR1 is KGHSH and CDR2 is LQKENI. CDR3 loop: CASQDREIDGAFF. The CDR3 DNA reads TGTGCCAGCCAGGACAGGGAGATTGATGGAGCTTTCTTT.

This chain uses TRBV11-2 with TRBJ2-2, with D hard to call. The V and J ends lost 11 bases and 15 bases respectively, with 22 bases between them. This CDR3 region has 12 residues. Germline V gives CDR1 SGHAT, CDR2 FQNNGV. Here the CDR3 reads CAVSSGPREVFF. CDR3 bases: TGTGCCGTCAGCTCCGGACCCCGAGAGGTGTTTTTT.

The chain has TRBV6-6 and TRBJ1-1; D possibly corresponds to TRBD1 (5 bases). The CDR3 sequence is 13 residues long. Per the germline V gene, CDR1 is MNHNY and CDR2 is SVGAGI (reference sequence). V gave up 2 bases and J gave up 6 bases, with 10 bases separating them. The CDR3 loop reads CASSYRGGAEAFF. The CDR3 DNA follows: TGTGCCAGCAGTTACAGGGGTGGGGCTGAAGCTTTCTTT.

This clonotype was seen a few times. This chain uses TRBV5-1 with TRBJ2-7; D is unresolved. Germline lookup yields CDR1 SGHRS and CDR2 YFSETQ. There are 16 residues in the CDR3. The ends were cut back, 4 bases at V and 6 bases at J, with 23 bases in the middle. CDR3: CASSPCETREFCEQYF. CDR3 coding DNA: TGCGCCAGCAGCCCCTGTGAGACAAGGGAATTCTGCGAGCAGTACTTC.

V gene TRBV28 combines with J gene TRBJ1-6; tentatively, D is TRBD1 (6 bases). The CDR3 is 15 amino acids. Germline loops: CDR1 MDHEN, CDR2 SYDVKM. V lost 5 bases, J lost 7 bases, and 15 bases lay in between. The CDR3 DNA sequence: TGTGCCAGCAGTCCCCCCGGGGGCGTCAATTCACCCCTCCACTTT. It yields the protein CASSPPGGVNSPLHF.

This clonotype showed up just a few times. The V gene is TRBV6-1, the J gene TRBJ2-1, with D uncertain. This CDR3 contains 13 residues. Germline V gene data show CDR1 as MNHNS and CDR2 as SASEGT. Trimming took off 8 bases at V and 8 bases at J, with 16 bases between the two ends. The CDR3 reads CASRETEPDEQFF. As DNA, the CDR3 is TGTGCCAGCCGAGAAACAGAGCCCGATGAGCAGTTCTTC.

This sequence joins TRBV10-3 and TRBJ2-1; D gene unclear. Trimming took off 6 bases at V and 7 bases at J, with 19 bases between the two ends. Germline CDR1 ENHRY, CDR2 SYGVKD. The CDR3 loop spans 15 amino acids. CDR3 amino acids: CAISDASTAQNEQFF. In DNA, the CDR3 is TGTGCCATCAGCGACGCAAGCACCGCTCAAAATGAGCAGTTCTTC.

The sample holds a few counts of this clonotype. The chain is built from TRBV12-3 or TRBV12-4 and TRBJ1-5, with TRBD1 matching 7 bases. V trimming: 5 bases; J trimming: 7 bases; junction bases outside the gene matches: 14. The CDR3 consists of 16 residues. Here the CDR3 DNA reads TGTGCCAGCAGTCTAGGACAGGCAATGCTCGGGCAGCCCCAGCATTTT. Amino acids: CASSLGQAMLGQPQHF.

The chain links TRBV28 to TRBJ1-5, with TRBD1 as a possible D gene (5 bases). Germline V gene lookup returns CDR1 MDHEN and CDR2 SYDVKM. The CDR3 extends over 15 amino acids. Trimming took 5 bases from V and 2 from J, leaving 13 bases between them. The CDR3 sequence: CASSILTGGNQPQHF. The CDR3 bases are TGTGCCAGCAGTATACTTACAGGCGGCAATCAGCCCCAGCATTTT. Looking up the rest from reference TRBV28 and TRBJ1-5 gives the full variable domain: DVKVTQSSRYLVKRTGEKVFLECVQDMDHENMFWYRQDPGLGLRLIYFSYDVKMKEKGDIPEGYSVSREKKERFSLILESASTNQTSMYLCASSILTGGNQPQHFGDGTRLSIL.

For this clonotype: Germline and junction disagree at one end, which may indicate a read error. The chain combines TRBV5-4 with TRBJ1-1; weak D call: TRBD1 (5 bases). The germline CDR1 and CDR2 sequences are SGHNT and YYREEE (reference sequence). The CDR3 contains 14 residues. The CDR3 DNA sequence: TGTGCCAGCAGCCTGGGACCTATGAACACTGAAGCTCTCTTT. Translating gives CASSLGPMNTEALF.

This clonotype was recorded a few times. J is TRBJ1-1 and V is TRBV6-5; 11 bases map to TRBD1. Trimming took 10 bases from V and 5 from J; bases not matched to a gene: 12. Germline V gene data show CDR1 as MNHEY and CDR2 as SVGAGI. This CDR3 comprises 15 residues. The CDR3 sequence: CATLLGQGALTEAFF. The CDR3 DNA reads as TGTGCCACACTCCTAGGACAGGGGGCTTTGACTGAAGCTTTCTTT.

In regard to this clonotype: This may be a read error: a much more frequent sequence differs by one nucleotide. The rearrangement uses TRBV6-1 and TRBJ2-5, with 14 bases lining up with TRBD2. The CDR3 loop spans 16 amino acids. Germline V gene data show CDR1 as MNHNS and CDR2 as SASEGT. CDR3 sequence (DNA): TGTGCCAACAGTACCGGGACTAGCGGGAGTGTAGAGACCCAGTACTTC. Amino acids: CANSTGTSGSVETQYF.

The CDR3 loop is CASRSGTELKYGYTF. The CDR3 nucleotides are TGTGCCAGCAGATCCGGGACGGAATTAAAGTATGGCTACACCTTC. The chain couples TRBV5-4 to TRBJ1-2, with D maybe TRBD1 (5 bases). Germline loops: CDR1 SGHNT, CDR2 YYREEE (reference sequence). The V end was cut by 5 bases, the J end by 5 bases, with 19 bases between. CDR3 length equals 15 residues.

This clonotype was recorded at least ten times. The chain couples TRBV12-3 or TRBV12-4 to TRBJ2-7; D is uncertain. Deletions cut 0 bases from V and 4 bases from J, with 4 bases between. This CDR3 region has 12 residues. For the CDR3, the DNA is TGTGCCAGCAGTTTAGCGGGGTACGAGCAGTACTTC. This codes for CASSLAGYEQYF.

In this sample, this clonotype turned up many times. The rearrangement links TRBV6-6 to TRBJ2-3; D remains ambiguous. The CDR3 consists of 12 residues. Germline CDR1 is MNHNY and CDR2 is SVGAGI (reference sequence). Between the trimmed V and J ends, which lost 6 bases and 5 bases, there was a span of 9 bases. CDR3 loop: CASRVGIDTQYF. The CDR3 DNA is TGTGCCAGCAGGGTAGGGATAGATACGCAGTATTTT.

The rearrangement joins TRBV5-6 to TRBJ1-5; 9 bases are shared with TRBD1. Germline assignment: CDR1 SGHDT and CDR2 YYEEEE. J lost 2 bases, V lost 0 bases, and 6 bases had no gene match. This CDR3 contains 17 residues. CDR3 loop: CASSLGTGDHRNQPQHF. The CDR3 DNA reads as TGTGCCAGCAGCTTGGGGACAGGGGATCATCGCAATCAGCCCCAGCATTTT.

Details on this clonotype: A much more abundant neighbour one base away suggests this may be a read error. A read error is likely, as this CDR3 ends without the conserved phenylalanine or tryptophan. This rearrangement joins TRBV4-1 to TRBJ2-3, with D possibly TRBD1 on 5 matching bases. This CDR3 has 12 residues. Trimming pared 1 base from V and 6 bases from J, leaving 5 bases between. Germline V CDR1 and CDR2: MGHRA, YSYEKL. CDR3 coding DNA: TGCGCCAGCAGCCAAGGGGGCGATACGCAGTATTCT. As protein: CASSQGGDTQYS.

In its sample, this clonotype was seen once. The conserved closing phenylalanine or tryptophan is absent in this CDR3, likely reflecting a read error. The chain links TRBV12-3 or TRBV12-4 to TRBJ2-1; D is unclear. The CDR3 runs to 14 residues. V shed 9 bases and J shed 6 bases, with 18 bases lying between them. For the CDR3, the DNA is TGTGCCAGTAGTCTAGAACTAATCCCCAATGAGCAGTTCTCC. Translated, it gives CASSLELIPNEQFS.